This T cell receptor beta chain was sequenced during a study of T cells in Graves' hyperthyroidism and ophthalmopathy. Findings and limits, study-wide: Before onset, ophthalmopathy was predicted by the model a median about six months earlier.

Amplified TCR beta CDR3 regions derived from RNA transcripts. HTBI primers were employed in a first-round RT-PCR of the TCR CDR3. TCRdb re-called the multiplex PCR reads through MiXCR, storing one row per CDR3 protein. Of around 600,000 distinct CDR3 sequences listed, less than 45% are singletons. This clonotype was recorded a few times. The antigen remains undetermined. The V and J ends lost 1 base and 8 bases, in that order; junction bases with no gene match: 6. This CDR3 is built from 15 residues. CDR1 and CDR2 (germline): SNHLY, FYNNEI. V gene TRBV2 combines with J gene TRBJ1-4; 8 positions match TRBD1. Sequencing was performed on peripheral blood or thyroid tissue (not recorded which). The receptor was derived from an adult man with Graves' disease, either hyperthyroidism or ophthalmopathy (not recorded which). CDR3 coding DNA: TGTGCCAGCAGTGAAGTGGGGACAGGTGACGAAAAACTGTTTTTT. This codes for CASSEVGTGDEKLFF.